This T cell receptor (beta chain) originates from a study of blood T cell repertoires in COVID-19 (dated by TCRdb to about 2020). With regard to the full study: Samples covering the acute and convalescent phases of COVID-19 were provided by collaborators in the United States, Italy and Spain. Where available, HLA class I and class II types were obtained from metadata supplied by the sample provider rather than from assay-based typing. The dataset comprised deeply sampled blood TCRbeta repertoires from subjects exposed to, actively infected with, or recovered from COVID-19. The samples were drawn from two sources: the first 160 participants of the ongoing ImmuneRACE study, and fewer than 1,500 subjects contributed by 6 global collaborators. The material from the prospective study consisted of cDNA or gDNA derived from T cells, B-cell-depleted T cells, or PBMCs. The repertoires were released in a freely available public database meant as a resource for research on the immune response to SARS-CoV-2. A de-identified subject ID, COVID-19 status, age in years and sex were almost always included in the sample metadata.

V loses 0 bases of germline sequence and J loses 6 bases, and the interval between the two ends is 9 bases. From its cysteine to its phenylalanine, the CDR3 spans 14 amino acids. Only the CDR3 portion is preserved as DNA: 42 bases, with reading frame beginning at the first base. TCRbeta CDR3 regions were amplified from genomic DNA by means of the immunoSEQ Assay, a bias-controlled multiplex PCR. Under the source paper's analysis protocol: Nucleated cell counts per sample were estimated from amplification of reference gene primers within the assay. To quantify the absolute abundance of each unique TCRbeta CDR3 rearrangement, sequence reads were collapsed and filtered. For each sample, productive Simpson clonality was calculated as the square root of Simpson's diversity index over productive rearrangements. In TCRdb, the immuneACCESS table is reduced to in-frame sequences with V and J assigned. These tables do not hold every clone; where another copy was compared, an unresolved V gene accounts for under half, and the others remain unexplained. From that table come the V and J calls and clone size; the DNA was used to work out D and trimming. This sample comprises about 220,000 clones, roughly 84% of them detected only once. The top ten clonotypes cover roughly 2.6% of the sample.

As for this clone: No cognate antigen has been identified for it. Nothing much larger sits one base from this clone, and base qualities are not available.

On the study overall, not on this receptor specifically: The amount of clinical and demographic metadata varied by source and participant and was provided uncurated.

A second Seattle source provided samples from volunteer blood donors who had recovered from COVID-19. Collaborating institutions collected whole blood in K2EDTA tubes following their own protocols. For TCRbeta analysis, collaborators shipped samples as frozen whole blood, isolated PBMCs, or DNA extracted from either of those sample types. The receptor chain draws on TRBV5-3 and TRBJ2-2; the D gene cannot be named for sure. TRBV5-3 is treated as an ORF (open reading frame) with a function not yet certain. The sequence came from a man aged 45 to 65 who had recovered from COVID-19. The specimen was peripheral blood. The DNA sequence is TGTGCCAGAAGCTTGGTACCGGGTCCCGGGGAGCTGTTTTTT. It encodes CARSLVPGPGELFF.